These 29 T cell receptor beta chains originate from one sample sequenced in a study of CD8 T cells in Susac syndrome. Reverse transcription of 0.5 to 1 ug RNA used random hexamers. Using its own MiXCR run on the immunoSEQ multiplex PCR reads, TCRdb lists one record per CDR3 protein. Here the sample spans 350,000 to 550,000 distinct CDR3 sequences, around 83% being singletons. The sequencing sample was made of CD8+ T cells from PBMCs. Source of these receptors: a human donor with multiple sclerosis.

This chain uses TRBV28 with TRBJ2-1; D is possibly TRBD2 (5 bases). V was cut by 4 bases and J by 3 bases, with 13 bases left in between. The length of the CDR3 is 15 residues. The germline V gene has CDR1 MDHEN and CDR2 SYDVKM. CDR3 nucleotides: TGTGCCAGCAGTTCCCGACACCGGGACTACAATGAGCAGTTCTTC. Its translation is CASSSRHRDYNEQFF.

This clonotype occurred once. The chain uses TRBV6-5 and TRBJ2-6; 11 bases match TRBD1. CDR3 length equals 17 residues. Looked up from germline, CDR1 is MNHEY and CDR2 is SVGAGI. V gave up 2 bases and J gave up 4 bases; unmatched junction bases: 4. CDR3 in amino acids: CASSYLDRGPGANVLTF. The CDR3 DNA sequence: TGTGCCAGCAGTTACCTGGACAGGGGGCCGGGGGCCAACGTCCTGACTTTC.

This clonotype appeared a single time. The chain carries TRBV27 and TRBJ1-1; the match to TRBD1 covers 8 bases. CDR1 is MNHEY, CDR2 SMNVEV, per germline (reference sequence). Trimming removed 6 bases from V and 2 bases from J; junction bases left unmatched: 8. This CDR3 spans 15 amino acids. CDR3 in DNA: TGTGCCAGCAGCCTTTTGGGACAGGTAAACACTGAAGCTTTCTTT. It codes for CASSLLGQVNTEAFF.

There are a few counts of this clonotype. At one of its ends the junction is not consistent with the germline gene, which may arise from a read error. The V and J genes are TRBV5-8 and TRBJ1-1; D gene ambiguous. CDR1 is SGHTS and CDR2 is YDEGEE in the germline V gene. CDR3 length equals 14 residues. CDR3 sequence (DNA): TGTGCCAGCAGTTTGGCAGCCATGAACACTGAAGCTTTCTTT. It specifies CASSLAAMNTEAFF.

CDR3 in amino acids: CASGAHEQFF. The DNA for the CDR3 is TGTGCCAGCGGGGCCCATGAGCAGTTCTTC. J is TRBJ2-1 and V is TRBV6-1; D might be TRBD1 (5 bases). Germline CDR1 and CDR2: MNHNS and SASEGT. V dropped 8 bases and J dropped 8 bases, with 7 bases sitting between them. This CDR3 region has 10 residues.

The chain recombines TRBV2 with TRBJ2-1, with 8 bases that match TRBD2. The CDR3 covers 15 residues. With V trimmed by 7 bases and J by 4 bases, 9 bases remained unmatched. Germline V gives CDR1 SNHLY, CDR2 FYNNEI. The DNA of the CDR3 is TGTGCCAGCAACTTAGCGGGGAACCCGTACAATGAGCAGTTCTTC. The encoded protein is CASNLAGNPYNEQFF.

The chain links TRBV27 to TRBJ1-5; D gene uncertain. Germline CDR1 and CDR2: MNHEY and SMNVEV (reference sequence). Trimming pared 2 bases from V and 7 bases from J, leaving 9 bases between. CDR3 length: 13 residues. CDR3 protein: CASSLALSQPQHF. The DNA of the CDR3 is TGTGCCAGCAGTTTAGCCCTATCCCAGCCCCAGCATTTT.

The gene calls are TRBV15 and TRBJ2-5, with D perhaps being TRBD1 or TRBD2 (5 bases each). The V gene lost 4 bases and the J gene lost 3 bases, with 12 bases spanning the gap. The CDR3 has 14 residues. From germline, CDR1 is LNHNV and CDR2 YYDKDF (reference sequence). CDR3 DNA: TGTGCCACCAGCACTTCCGGGACGGAAGAGACCCAGTACTTC. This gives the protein CATSTSGTEETQYF.

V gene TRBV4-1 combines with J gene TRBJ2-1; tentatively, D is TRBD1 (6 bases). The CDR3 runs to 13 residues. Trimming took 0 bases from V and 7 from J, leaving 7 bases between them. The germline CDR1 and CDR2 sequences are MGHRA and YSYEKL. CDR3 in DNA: TGCGCCAGCAGCCAAGATCAGGGGAATGAGCAGTTCTTC. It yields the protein CASSQDQGNEQFF.

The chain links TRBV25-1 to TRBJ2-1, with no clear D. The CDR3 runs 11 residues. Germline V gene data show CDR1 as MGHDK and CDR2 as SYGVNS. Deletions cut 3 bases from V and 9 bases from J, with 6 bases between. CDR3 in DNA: TGTGCCAGCAGTGATAGTTTTGAGCAGTTCTTC. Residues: CASSDSFEQFF.

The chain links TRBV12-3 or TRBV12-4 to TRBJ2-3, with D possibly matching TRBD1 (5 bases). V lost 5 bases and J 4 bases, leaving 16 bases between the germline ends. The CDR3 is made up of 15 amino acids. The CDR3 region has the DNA TGTGCCAGCAGTACAGGAGAGAGGTCCCCAGATACGCAGTATTTT. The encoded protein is CASSTGERSPDTQYF.

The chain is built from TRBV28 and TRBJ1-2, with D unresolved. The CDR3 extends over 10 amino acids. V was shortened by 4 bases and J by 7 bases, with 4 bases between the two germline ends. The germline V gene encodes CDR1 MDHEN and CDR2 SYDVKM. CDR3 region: CASSSGGYTF. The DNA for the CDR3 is TGTGCCAGCAGTTCGGGTGGCTACACCTTC.

CDR3 in DNA: TGTGCCAGCAGAATCTTACAGGAAGGTAACACCGGGGAGCTGTTTTTT. Translated, it gives CASRILQEGNTGELFF. The chain uses TRBV28 and TRBJ2-2; TRBD1 is a possible D gene (5 bases). The germline V and J ends were trimmed by 6 bases and 2 bases, with 16 bases remaining between them. Germline CDR1 reads MDHEN; CDR2 reads SYDVKM. CDR3 size: 16 residues.

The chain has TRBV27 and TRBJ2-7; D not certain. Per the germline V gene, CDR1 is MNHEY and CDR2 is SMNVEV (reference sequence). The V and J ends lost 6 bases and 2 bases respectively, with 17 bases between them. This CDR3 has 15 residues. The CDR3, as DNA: TGTGCCAGCAGGATGACGGGCCTTGGTACCTACGAGCAGTACTTC. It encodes CASRMTGLGTYEQYF.

The CDR3 loop reads CAWKALGPEAFF. CDR3 DNA sequence: TGTGCCTGGAAGGCACTCGGGCCTGAAGCTTTCTTT. The chain recombines TRBV30 with TRBJ1-1, with no clear D. The ends were cut back, 4 bases at V and 6 bases at J, with 12 bases in the middle. CDR1 is GTSNPN, CDR2 SVGIG, per germline (reference sequence). The CDR3 spans 12 residues.

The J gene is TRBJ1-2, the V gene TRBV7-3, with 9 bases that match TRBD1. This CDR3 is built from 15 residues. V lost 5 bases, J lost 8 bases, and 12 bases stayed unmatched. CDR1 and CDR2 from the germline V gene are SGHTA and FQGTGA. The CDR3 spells CASSLGTQGAEGYTF. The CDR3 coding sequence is TGTGCCAGCAGCCTTGGGACACAGGGGGCCGAGGGCTACACCTTC. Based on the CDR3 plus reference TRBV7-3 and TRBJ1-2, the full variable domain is GAGVSQTPSNKVTEKGKYVELRCDPISGHTALYWYRQSLGQGPEFLIYFQGTGAADDSGLPNDRFFAVRPEGSVSTLKIQRTERGDSAVYLCASSLGTQGAEGYTFGSGTRLTVV.

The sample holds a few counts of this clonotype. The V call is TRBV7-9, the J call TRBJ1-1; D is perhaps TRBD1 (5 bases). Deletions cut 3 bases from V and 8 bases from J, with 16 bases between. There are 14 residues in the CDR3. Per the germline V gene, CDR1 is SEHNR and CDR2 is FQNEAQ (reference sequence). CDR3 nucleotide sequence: TGTGCCAGCAGCTTTGGGGCGGGCTCACGCGAAGCTTTCTTT. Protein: CASSFGAGSREAFF.

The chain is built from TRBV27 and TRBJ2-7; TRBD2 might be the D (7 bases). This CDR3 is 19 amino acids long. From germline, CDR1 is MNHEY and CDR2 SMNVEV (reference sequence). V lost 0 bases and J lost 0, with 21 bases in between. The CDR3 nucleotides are TGTGCCAGCAGTTTATCGTGGGCAGGGGAGGGGCCTAACTCCTACGAGCAGTACTTC. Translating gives CASSLSWAGEGPNSYEQYF.

The CDR3 DNA reads as TGTGCCAGCTCGCCCGGAGACTACGAGCAGTACTTC. This encodes CASSPGDYEQYF. This rearrangement joins TRBV6-1 to TRBJ2-7; D uncertain. Germline V gene data show CDR1 as MNHNS and CDR2 as SASEGT. The CDR3 runs 12 residues. Trimming removed 8 bases at V and 3 bases at J, with 11 bases between.

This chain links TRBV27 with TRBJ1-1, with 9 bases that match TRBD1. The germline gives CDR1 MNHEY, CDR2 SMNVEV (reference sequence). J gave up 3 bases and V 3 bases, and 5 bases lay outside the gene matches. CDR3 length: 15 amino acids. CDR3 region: CASSLGQGIHTEAFF. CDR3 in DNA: TGTGCCAGCAGTTTGGGACAGGGTATACACACTGAAGCTTTCTTT.

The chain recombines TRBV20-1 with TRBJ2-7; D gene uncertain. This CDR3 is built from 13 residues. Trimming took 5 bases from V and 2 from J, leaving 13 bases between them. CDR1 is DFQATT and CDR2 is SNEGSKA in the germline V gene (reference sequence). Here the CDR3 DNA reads TGCAGTGCTCGAACGGGTCTAGCCTACGAGCAGTACTTC. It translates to CSARTGLAYEQYF.

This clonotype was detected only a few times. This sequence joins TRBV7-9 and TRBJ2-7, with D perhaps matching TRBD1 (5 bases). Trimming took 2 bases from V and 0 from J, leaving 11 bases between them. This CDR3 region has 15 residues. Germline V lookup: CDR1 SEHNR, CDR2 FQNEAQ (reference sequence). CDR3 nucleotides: TGTGCCAGCAGCTTACTAGGGGTGAGCTCCTACGAGCAGTACTTC. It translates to CASSLLGVSSYEQYF.

The CDR3 DNA is TGCGCCAGCAGCTTAGGGGGAGGAGGGGTGTTAATTGAAAAACTGTTTTTT. It translates to CASSLGGGGVLIEKLFF. This chain uses TRBV4-1 with TRBJ1-4; possible D gene TRBD1, 6 bases. The V gene's germline CDR1 is MGHRA and CDR2 YSYEKL. The V and J ends lost 5 bases and 7 bases respectively, with 23 bases between them. This CDR3 has 17 residues.

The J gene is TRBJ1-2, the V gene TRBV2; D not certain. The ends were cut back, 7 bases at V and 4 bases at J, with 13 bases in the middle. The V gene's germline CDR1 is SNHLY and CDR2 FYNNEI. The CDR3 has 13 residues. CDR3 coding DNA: TGTGCCAGCAAATGGGAGATTCGCTATGGCTACACCTTC. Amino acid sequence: CASKWEIRYGYTF. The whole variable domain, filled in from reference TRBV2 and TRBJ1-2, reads EPEVTQTPSHQVTQMGQEVILRCVPISNHLYFYWYRQILGQKVEFLVSFYNNEISEKSEIFDDQFSVERPDGSNFTLKIRSTKLEDSAMYFCASKWEIRYGYTFGSGTRLTVV.

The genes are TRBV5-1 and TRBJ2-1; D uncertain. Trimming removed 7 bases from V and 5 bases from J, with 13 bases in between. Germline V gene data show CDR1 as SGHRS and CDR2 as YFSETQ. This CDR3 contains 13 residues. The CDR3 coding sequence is TGCGCCAGCTCGTTCCACAGTGACAATGAGCAGTTCTTC. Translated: CASSFHSDNEQFF.

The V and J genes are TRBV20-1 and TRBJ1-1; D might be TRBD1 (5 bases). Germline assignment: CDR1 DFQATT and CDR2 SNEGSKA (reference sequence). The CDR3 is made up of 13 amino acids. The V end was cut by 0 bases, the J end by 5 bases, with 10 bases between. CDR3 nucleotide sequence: TGCAGTGCTAGAGATTGGAGGGGAACTGAAGCTTTCTTT. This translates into CSARDWRGTEAFF.

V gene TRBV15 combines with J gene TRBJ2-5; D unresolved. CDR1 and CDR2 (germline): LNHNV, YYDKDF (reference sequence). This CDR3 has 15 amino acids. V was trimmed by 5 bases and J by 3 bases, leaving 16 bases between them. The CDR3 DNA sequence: TGTGCCACCAGCTCAAACCAGTTTGGGGAAGAGACCCAGTACTTC. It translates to CATSSNQFGEETQYF. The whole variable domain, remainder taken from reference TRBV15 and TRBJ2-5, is DAMVIQNPRYQVTQFGKPVTLSCSQTLNHNVMYWYQQKSSQAPKLLFHYYDKDFNNEADTPDNFQSRRPNTSFCFLDIRSPGLGDTAMYLCATSSNQFGEETQYFGPGTRLLVL.

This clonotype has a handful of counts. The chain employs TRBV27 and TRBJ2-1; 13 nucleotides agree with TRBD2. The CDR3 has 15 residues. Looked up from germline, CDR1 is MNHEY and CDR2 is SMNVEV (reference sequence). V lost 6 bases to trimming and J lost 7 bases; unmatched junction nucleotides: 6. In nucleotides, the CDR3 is TGTGCCAGCAGCCCCGGGACTAGCGGGGCTAATGAGCAGTTCTTC. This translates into CASSPGTSGANEQFF.

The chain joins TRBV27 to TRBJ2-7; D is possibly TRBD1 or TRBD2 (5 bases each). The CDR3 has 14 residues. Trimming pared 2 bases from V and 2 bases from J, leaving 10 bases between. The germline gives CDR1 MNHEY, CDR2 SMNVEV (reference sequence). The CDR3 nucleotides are TGTGCCAGCAGTTTACGGGGACCAACCTACGAGCAGTACTTC. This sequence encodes CASSLRGPTYEQYF.